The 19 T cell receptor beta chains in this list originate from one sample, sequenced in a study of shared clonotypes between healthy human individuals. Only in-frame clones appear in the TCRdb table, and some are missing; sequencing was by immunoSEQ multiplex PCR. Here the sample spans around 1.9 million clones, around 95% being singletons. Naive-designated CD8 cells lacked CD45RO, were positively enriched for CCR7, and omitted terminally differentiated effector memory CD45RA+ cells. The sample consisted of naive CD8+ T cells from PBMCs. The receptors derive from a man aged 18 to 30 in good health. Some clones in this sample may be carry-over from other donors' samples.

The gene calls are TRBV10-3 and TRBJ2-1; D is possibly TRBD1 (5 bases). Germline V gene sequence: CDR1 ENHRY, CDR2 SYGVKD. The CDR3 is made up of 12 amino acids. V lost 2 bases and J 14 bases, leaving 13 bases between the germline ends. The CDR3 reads CAISEGREREFF. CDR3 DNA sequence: TGTGCCATCAGTGAGGGCAGGGAAAGGGAGTTCTTC.

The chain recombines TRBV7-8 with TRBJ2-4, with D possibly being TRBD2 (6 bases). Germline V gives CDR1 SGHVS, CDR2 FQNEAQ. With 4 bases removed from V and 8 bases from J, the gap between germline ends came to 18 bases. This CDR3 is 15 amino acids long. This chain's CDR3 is CASSSTQGGSDIQYF. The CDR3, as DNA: TGTGCCAGCAGCTCCACGCAGGGAGGATCGGACATTCAGTACTTC.

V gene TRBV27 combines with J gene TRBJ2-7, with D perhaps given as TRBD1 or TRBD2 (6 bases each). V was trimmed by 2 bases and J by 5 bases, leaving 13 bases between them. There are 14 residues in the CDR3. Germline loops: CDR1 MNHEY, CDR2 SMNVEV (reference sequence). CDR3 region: CASSLLGGFNEQYF. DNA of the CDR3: TGTGCCAGCAGTTTACTAGGGGGGTTCAACGAGCAGTACTTC.

CDR3 amino acids: CASSLGQGASGYTF. The CDR3 DNA is TGCGCCAGCAGCCTGGGACAGGGGGCGAGCGGCTACACCTTC. V gene TRBV4-1 combines with J gene TRBJ1-2; 12 bases are shared with TRBD1. The length of the CDR3 is 14 residues. With V trimmed by 4 bases and J by 8 bases, 5 bases remained unmatched. Looked up from germline, CDR1 is MGHRA and CDR2 is YSYEKL.

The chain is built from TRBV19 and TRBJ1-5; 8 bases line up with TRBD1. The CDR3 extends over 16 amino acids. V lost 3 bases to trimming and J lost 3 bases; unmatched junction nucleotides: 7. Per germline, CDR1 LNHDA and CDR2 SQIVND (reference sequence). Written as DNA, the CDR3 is TGTGCCAGTAGTATGGGGGCAGGGGGCTACAATCAGCCCCAGCATTTT. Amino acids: CASSMGAGGYNQPQHF.

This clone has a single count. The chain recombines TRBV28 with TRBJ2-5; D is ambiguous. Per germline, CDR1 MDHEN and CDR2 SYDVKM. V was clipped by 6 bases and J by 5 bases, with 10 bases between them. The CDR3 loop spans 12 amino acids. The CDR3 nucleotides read TGTGCCAGCAGCCTCGAGTTGGAGACCCAGTACTTC. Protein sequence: CASSLELETQYF.

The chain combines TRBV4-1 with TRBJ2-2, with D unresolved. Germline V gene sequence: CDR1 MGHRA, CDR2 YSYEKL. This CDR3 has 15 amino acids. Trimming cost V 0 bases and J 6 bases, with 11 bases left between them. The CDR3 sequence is CASSQEDPTPGELFF. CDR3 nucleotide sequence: TGCGCCAGCAGCCAAGAAGATCCGACCCCCGGGGAGCTGTTTTTT.

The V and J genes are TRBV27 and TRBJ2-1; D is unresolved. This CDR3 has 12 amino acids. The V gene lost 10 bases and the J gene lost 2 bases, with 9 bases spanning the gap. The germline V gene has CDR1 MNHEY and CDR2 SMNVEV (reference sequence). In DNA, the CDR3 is TGTGCCACCACTGGCCCCTACAATGAGCAGTTCTTC. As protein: CATTGPYNEQFF.

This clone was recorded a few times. The CDR3 loop is CAISGGEDSYNEQFF. DNA for the CDR3: TGTGCCATCAGTGGCGGGGAGGACTCCTACAATGAGCAGTTCTTC. V usage is TRBV10-3 and J usage is TRBJ2-1; D might be TRBD2 (6 bases). The germline CDR1 and CDR2 sequences are ENHRY and SYGVKD. CDR3 length equals 15 residues. The V end lost 4 bases, the J end lost 0 bases, and 10 bases lay between the germline ends.

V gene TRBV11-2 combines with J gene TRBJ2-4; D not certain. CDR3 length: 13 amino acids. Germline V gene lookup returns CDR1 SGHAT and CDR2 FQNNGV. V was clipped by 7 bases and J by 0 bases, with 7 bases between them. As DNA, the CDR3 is TGTGCCAGCACCCCCTTAGCCAAAAACATTCAGTACTTC. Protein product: CASTPLAKNIQYF. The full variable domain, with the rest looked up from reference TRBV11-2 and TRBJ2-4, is EAGVAQSPRYKIIEKRQSVAFWCNPISGHATLYWYQQILGQGPKLLIQFQNNGVVDDSQLPKDRFSAERLKGVDSTLKIQPAKLEDSAVYLCASTPLAKNIQYFGAGTRLSVL.

The CDR3 DNA reads as TGTGCCAGCAGTCCTTACACCAACACCGGGGAGCTGTTTTTT. Its translation: CASSPYTNTGELFF. The chain combines TRBV27 with TRBJ2-2; D ambiguous. This CDR3 has 14 residues. CDR1 is MNHEY, CDR2 SMNVEV, per germline (reference sequence). The V end lost 5 bases, the J end lost 2 bases, and 9 bases lay between the germline ends.

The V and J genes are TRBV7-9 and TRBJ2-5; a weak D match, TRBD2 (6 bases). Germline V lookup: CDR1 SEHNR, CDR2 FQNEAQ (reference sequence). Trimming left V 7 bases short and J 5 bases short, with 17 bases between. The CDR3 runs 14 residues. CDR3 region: CASTSPWAGETQYF. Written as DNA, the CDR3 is TGTGCCAGCACCTCCCCCTGGGCGGGGGAGACCCAGTACTTC.

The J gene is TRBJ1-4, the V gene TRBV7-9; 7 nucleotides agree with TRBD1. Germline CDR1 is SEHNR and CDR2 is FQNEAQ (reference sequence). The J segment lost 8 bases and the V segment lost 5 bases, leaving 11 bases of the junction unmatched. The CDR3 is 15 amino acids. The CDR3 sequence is CASSGSGAGGEKLFF. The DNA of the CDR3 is TGTGCCAGCAGCGGATCAGGGGCAGGGGGAGAAAAACTGTTTTTT.

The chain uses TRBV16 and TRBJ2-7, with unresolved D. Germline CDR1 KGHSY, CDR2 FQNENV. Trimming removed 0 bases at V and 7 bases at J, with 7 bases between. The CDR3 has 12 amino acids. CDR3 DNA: TGTGCCAGCAGCCAATCGGGGATTGAGCAGTACTTC. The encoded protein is CASSQSGIEQYF.

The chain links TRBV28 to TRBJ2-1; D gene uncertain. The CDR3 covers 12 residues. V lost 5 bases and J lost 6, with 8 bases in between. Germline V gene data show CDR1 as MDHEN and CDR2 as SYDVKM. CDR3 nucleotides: TGTGCCAGCAGTCCGAGCACCAATGAGCAGTTCTTC. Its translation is CASSPSTNEQFF.

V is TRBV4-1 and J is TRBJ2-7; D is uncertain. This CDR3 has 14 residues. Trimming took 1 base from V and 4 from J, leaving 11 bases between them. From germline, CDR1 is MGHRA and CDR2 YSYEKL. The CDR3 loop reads CASSQGVPGYEQYF. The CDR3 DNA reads TGCGCCAGCAGCCAAGGGGTTCCGGGTTACGAGCAGTACTTC.

CDR3 in amino acids: CASSLGPDRGSKNIQYF. The CDR3 DNA follows: TGCGCCAGCAGCTTGGGGCCGGACAGGGGTTCCAAAAACATTCAGTACTTC. The rearrangement links TRBV5-1 to TRBJ2-4; 9 nucleotides line up with TRBD1. The CDR3 loop spans 17 amino acids. Trimming took 0 bases from V and 2 from J; bases not matched to a gene: 6. The germline gives CDR1 SGHRS, CDR2 YFSETQ.

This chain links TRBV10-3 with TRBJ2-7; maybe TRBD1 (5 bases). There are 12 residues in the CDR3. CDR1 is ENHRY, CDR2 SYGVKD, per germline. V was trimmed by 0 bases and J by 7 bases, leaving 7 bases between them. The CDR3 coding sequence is TGTGCCATCAGTGAGTCCAAGGGGGAGCAGTACTTC. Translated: CAISESKGEQYF.

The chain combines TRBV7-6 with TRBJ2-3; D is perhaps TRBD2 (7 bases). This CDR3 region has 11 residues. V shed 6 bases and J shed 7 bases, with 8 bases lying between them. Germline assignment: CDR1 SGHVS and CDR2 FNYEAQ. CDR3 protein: CASRGGHTQYF. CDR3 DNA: TGTGCCAGCAGGGGGGGGCATACGCAGTATTTT. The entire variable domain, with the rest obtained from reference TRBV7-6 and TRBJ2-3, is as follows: GAGVSQSPRYKVTKRGQDVALRCDPISGHVSLYWYRQALGQGPEFLTYFNYEAQQDKSGLPNDRFSAERPEGSISTLTIQRTEQRDSAMYRCASRGGHTQYFGPGTRLTVL.